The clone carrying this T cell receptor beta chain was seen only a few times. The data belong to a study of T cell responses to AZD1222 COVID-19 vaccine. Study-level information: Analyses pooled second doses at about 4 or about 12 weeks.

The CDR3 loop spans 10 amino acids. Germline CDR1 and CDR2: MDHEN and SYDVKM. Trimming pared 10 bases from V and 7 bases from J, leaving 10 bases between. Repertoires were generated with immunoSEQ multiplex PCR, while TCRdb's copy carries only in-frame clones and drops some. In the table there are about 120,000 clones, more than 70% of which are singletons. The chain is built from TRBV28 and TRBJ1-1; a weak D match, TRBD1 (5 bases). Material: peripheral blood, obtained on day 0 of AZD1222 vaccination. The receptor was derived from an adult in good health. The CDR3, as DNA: TGTGCCACCAGACAGATTGAAGCTTTCTTT. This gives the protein CATRQIEAFF.